This record concerns one T cell receptor beta chain sequence. This sample was taken from a study of blood T cell repertoires in COVID-19. Original analysis: Amplified reference gene primers provided the basis for estimating nucleated cell counts. The repertoire was sequenced with immunoSEQ multiplex PCR; TCRdb's copy has only in-frame clones and lacks some. D and trimming come from the DNA, and the V and J calls and clone size come from that table. The sample includes 120,000 or so clones, approximately 80% of them seen just once. This receptor was identified in a man aged 50-60 years with acute or convalescent COVID-19. Sample: peripheral blood.

The CDR3 here is CASSLIPDYGYTF. CDR3 bases: TGTGCCAGCAGTTTAATCCCTGACTATGGCTACACCTTC. The chain recombines TRBV12-3 or TRBV12-4 with TRBJ1-2; no firm D call. There are 13 residues in the CDR3. The V and J ends lost 2 bases and 3 bases respectively, with 7 bases between them.